Detailed here is one TCR beta chain. The antigen is undetermined. Here immunoSEQ multiplex PCR was the method, and the copy in TCRdb shows in-frame clones only, minus some. The table shows 65,000 to 80,000 clones, with 82% occurring only once. This sample is drawn from a study of OX40 agonist ivuxolimab in advanced cancers. Study context: Partial responses were seen in three patients, one with hepatocellular carcinoma and two with cutaneous melanoma. The study's findings and limits: At 0.1-3.0 mg/kg, partial responders had clonal expansion among the lowest observed.

The CDR3 extends over 16 amino acids. The J segment lost 5 bases and the V segment lost 2 bases, leaving 8 bases of the junction unmatched. Germline V gene lookup returns CDR1 SGHTA and CDR2 FQGTGA. At cycle 4 day 1, cycle 7 day 1, and baseline, blood was sampled. This receptor was identified in an adult with an advanced solid tumor such as melanoma, head and neck, liver or kidney cancer. The chain has TRBV7-3 and TRBJ2-3; TRBD2 agrees at 9 bases. The specimen was CD4+ or CD8+ T cells sorted from blood, collected in a trial of the OX40 agonist ivuxolimab. In DNA form, the CDR3 reads TGTGCCAGCAGCTTAGTTGCGGGGGGGCCAGGAGATACGCAGTATTTT. This translates into CASSLVAGGPGDTQYF. The whole variable domain, filled in from reference TRBV7-3 and TRBJ2-3, reads GAGVSQTPSNKVTEKGKYVELRCDPISGHTALYWYRQSLGQGPEFLIYFQGTGAADDSGLPNDRFFAVRPEGSVSTLKIQRTERGDSAVYLCASSLVAGGPGDTQYFGPGTRLTVL.